The 5 T cell receptor beta chains listed next were all sequenced from one sample in a study of T cells after yellow fever vaccination. TCRdb independently ran MiXCR on the 5' RACE reads; one entry per CDR3 protein. Counted here are approximately 260,000 distinct CDR3 sequences, 5.2% occurring once; the ten biggest clones make up 2.5% to 4%. Source: CD4+ T cells sorted from PBMCs, taken on the day of the yellow fever booster vaccination. These receptors were collected from a man aged 18 to 29 who received the YFV17D yellow fever vaccine.

Here the CDR3 reads CASSIMRTTQETQYF. CDR3 bases: TGTGCCAGCAGTATTATGAGAACAACCCAAGAGACCCAGTACTTC. This chain links TRBV6-5 with TRBJ2-5, with unresolved D. Germline CDR1 reads MNHEY; CDR2 reads SVGAGI. The length of the CDR3 is 15 residues. The V end lost 5 bases, the J end lost 1 base, and 14 bases lay between the germline ends.

This clonotype was detected ten times or more. The V gene is TRBV5-1, the J gene TRBJ1-1, with 8 bases that match TRBD1. Looked up from germline, CDR1 is SGHRS and CDR2 is YFSETQ. The junction had 6 bases not matched to a gene; V was cut back by 4 bases and J by 1 base. CDR3 length equals 15 residues. CDR3 amino acids: CASSPLTGANTEAFF. DNA of the CDR3: TGCGCCAGCAGCCCTTTGACAGGGGCGAACACTGAAGCTTTCTTT.

This clonotype was seen only a few times. Here the CDR3 reads CASSFQKETQYF. CDR3 nucleotides: TGTGCCAGCAGTTTTCAGAAAGAGACCCAGTACTTC. The chain joins TRBV12-3 or TRBV12-4 to TRBJ2-5; D is ambiguous. Trimming took 3 bases from V and 3 from J, leaving 5 bases between them. The CDR3 covers 12 residues.

This clonotype was observed at least ten times. V and J are TRBV4-3 and TRBJ2-2, with a possible D match to TRBD2 (5 bases). Per the germline V gene, CDR1 is LGHNA and CDR2 is YSLEER. Trimming removed 6 bases at V and 3 bases at J, with 5 bases between. This CDR3 has 12 residues. The CDR3, as DNA: TGCGCCAGCAGGGACTACACCGGGGAGCTGTTTTTT. As protein: CASRDYTGELFF.

This clonotype has a handful of counts. This chain links TRBV6-5 with TRBJ2-3; D may be TRBD2 (5 bases). Trimming shortened V by 2 bases and J by 4 bases, and 10 bases separated the two germline ends. The germline V gene has CDR1 MNHEY and CDR2 SVGAGI. The CDR3 contains 14 residues. This CDR3 is CASSYPQRPDTQYF. The CDR3 coding sequence is TGTGCCAGCAGTTACCCCCAGCGGCCAGATACGCAGTATTTT.